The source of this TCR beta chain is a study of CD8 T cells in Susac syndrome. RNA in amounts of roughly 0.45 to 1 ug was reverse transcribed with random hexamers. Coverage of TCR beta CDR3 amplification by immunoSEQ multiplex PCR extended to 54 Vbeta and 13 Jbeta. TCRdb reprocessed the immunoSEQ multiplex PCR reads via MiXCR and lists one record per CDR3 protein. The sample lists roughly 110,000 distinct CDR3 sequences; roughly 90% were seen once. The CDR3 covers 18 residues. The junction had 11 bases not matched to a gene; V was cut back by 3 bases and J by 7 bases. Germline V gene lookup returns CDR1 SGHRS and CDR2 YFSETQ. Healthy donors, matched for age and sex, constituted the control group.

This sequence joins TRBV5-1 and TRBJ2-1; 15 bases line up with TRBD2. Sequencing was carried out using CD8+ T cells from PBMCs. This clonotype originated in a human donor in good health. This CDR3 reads CASSSRTSGGDLSNEQFF. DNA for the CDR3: TGCGCCAGCAGCTCCCGGACTAGCGGGGGGGATCTTTCTAATGAGCAGTTCTTC.